The 13 T cell receptor beta chains below come from one sample, sequenced in a study of T cell responses to AZD1222 COVID-19 vaccine. TCRdb's table, derived via immunoSEQ multiplex PCR, lists solely in-frame clones and lacks some. The sample records roughly 120,000 clones, about 88% being singletons. Sequenced here: peripheral blood, sampled on day 0 of AZD1222 vaccination. The receptor source for this set is an adult in good health.

The rearrangement links TRBV7-9 to TRBJ1-4, with D possibly matching TRBD1 (6 bases). Germline V gene lookup returns CDR1 SEHNR and CDR2 FQNEAQ (reference sequence). V was cut by 2 bases and J by 7 bases, with 14 bases left in between. CDR3 length equals 15 residues. DNA of the CDR3: TGTGCCAGCAGCTTAAAACAGGGCGCGAGTGAAAAACTGTTTTTT. Encoded protein: CASSLKQGASEKLFF.

The rearrangement joins TRBV7-3 to TRBJ2-2, with 12 bases matching TRBD2. This CDR3 is 16 amino acids long. Germline lookup yields CDR1 SGHTA and CDR2 FQGTGA. J lost 3 bases, V lost 2 bases, and 1 base had no gene match. CDR3 DNA sequence: TGTGCCAGCAGCTTAGGACTAGCGGGATACACCGGGGAGCTGTTTTTT. Amino acids: CASSLGLAGYTGELFF.

This sequence joins TRBV5-1 and TRBJ1-2; tentatively, D is TRBD1 (5 bases). Germline V CDR1 and CDR2: SGHRS, YFSETQ. CDR3 length: 15 amino acids. Trimming shortened V by 4 bases and J by 4 bases, and 17 bases separated the two germline ends. The CDR3 region has the DNA TGCGCCAGCAGCCCAGACAGTATCCCCCTCTATGGCTACACCTTC. Its translation: CASSPDSIPLYGYTF.

This rearrangement joins TRBV11-2 to TRBJ2-7; a possible D gene is TRBD2 (7 bases). Germline CDR1 and CDR2: SGHAT and FQNNGV. This CDR3 region has 15 residues. V was clipped by 2 bases and J by 7 bases, with 18 bases between them. CDR3 nucleotide sequence: TGTGCCAGCAGCTTACTCCAGGGGAGGGGAGGGGAGCAGTACTTC. Encoded protein: CASSLLQGRGGEQYF.

The chain joins TRBV7-2 to TRBJ1-1, with 8 bases matching TRBD1. The CDR3 is made up of 13 amino acids. Germline trimming cut 5 bases from V and 7 bases from J; bases unmatched to any gene: 6. Germline V gene data show CDR1 as SGHTA and CDR2 as FQGNSA. In nucleotides, the CDR3 is TGTGCCAGCAGCAGGACAGGGAGCATTGAAGCTTTCTTT. Its translation is CASSRTGSIEAFF.

The chain joins TRBV12-3 or TRBV12-4 to TRBJ2-1; D remains ambiguous. The CDR3 consists of 13 residues. The V end was cut by 5 bases, the J end by 6 bases, with 11 bases between. The CDR3 spells CASSLKGPNEQFF. CDR3 nucleotide sequence: TGTGCCAGCAGTCTTAAGGGCCCCAATGAGCAGTTCTTC.

The genes are TRBV28 and TRBJ1-2; no clear D gene. CDR1 is MDHEN, CDR2 SYDVKM, per germline. CDR3 length equals 14 residues. The V end was cut by 2 bases, the J end by 8 bases, with 15 bases between. CDR3 sequence (DNA): TGTGCCAGCAGTTTACCCGGCCCCGAGGGCGGCTACACCTTC. It yields the protein CASSLPGPEGGYTF.

The rearrangement joins TRBV19 to TRBJ2-2; D is ambiguous. The V gene's germline CDR1 is LNHDA and CDR2 SQIVND (reference sequence). CDR3 size: 15 residues. V lost 3 bases to trimming and J lost 0 bases, with 8 bases between them. In DNA form, the CDR3 reads TGTGCCAGTAGTATCTCTCGGACGAACACCGGGGAGCTGTTTTTT. It is translated as CASSISRTNTGELFF.

J is TRBJ2-5 and V is TRBV19, with 10 positions matching TRBD2. CDR1 LNHDA and CDR2 SQIVND come from the germline V gene (reference sequence). This CDR3 is 15 amino acids long. V trimming: 3 bases; J trimming: 4 bases; junction bases outside the gene matches: 5. The CDR3 DNA reads TGTGCCAGTAGTATCGCCCCTAGCGGGGGAGAGACCCAGTACTTC. This encodes CASSIAPSGGETQYF.

This chain joins TRBV9 and TRBJ2-2; possibly TRBD2 for D (5 bases). The CDR3 has 15 residues. CDR1 and CDR2 from the germline V gene are SGDLS and YYNGEE. Trimming removed 3 bases at V and 0 bases at J, with 9 bases between. The CDR3 sequence is CASSGTGTNTGELFF. The CDR3 nucleotides are TGTGCCAGCAGCGGCACCGGGACGAACACCGGGGAGCTGTTTTTT.

This clone was seen just once. This chain links TRBV9 with TRBJ2-1; 12 nucleotides align to TRBD2. The V gene end was trimmed by 4 bases and the J gene end by 3 bases; junction bases not matched to a gene: 5. CDR3 length equals 16 residues. Germline-derived CDR1 and CDR2 are SGDLS and YYNGEE. CDR3 loop: CASSFRTSGNYNEQFF. The DNA of the CDR3 is TGTGCCAGCAGCTTCCGGACTAGCGGGAACTACAATGAGCAGTTCTTC. Filled out from reference TRBV9 and TRBJ2-1, the complete variable domain reads DSGVTQTPKHLITATGQRVTLRCSPRSGDLSVYWYQQSLDQGLQFLIQYYNGEERAKGNILERFSAQQFPDLHSELNLSSLELGDSALYFCASSFRTSGNYNEQFFGPGTRLTVL.

The chain employs TRBV28 and TRBJ2-1; TRBD2 might be the D (7 bases). The CDR3 is 17 residues long. Germline V gene data show CDR1 as MDHEN and CDR2 as SYDVKM. V lost 2 bases and J lost 0, with 14 bases in between. CDR3 loop: CASSLIKRGHSYNEQFF. The CDR3 DNA reads as TGTGCCAGCAGTTTAATAAAGCGGGGACACTCCTACAATGAGCAGTTCTTC.

The chain joins TRBV13 to TRBJ2-5; 11 bases agree with TRBD2. The CDR3 loop spans 18 amino acids. Germline V lookup: CDR1 PRHDT, CDR2 FYEKMQ (reference sequence). V trimming: 4 bases; J trimming: 5 bases; junction bases outside the gene matches: 15. The CDR3 nucleotides are TGTGCCAGCAGCTCTCGACTAGCGGGGCGGACCCCCCCGGAGACCCAGTACTTC. It encodes CASSSRLAGRTPPETQYF.